Presented here are 8 T cell receptor beta chains from one specimen sequenced in a study of T cells after yellow fever vaccination. Via MiXCR, TCRdb re-called the 5' RACE reads, giving one row per CDR3 protein. The table has 120,000 or so distinct CDR3 sequences, approximately 8.4% seen once; the top ten hold 40%. The sequencing here drew on CD8+ T cells sorted from PBMCs, taken on the day of the yellow fever booster vaccination. The receptors were gathered from a young man who received the YFV17D yellow fever vaccine.

The J gene is TRBJ2-3, the V gene TRBV4-3; TRBD2 is a possible D gene (6 bases). The CDR3 is 13 amino acids. V dropped 4 bases and J dropped 6 bases, with 11 bases sitting between them. Per germline, CDR1 LGHNA and CDR2 YSLEER. The CDR3 nucleotides read TGCGCCAGCAGCCGCCGCGGGGCGGATACGCAGTATTTT. Translation: CASSRRGADTQYF.

This clonotype was seen ten or more times. The chain recombines TRBV27 with TRBJ2-1; perhaps D is TRBD1 or TRBD2 (7 bases each). Trimming took off 5 bases at V and 9 bases at J, with 11 bases between the two ends. The CDR3 totals 12 residues. Germline V gene data show CDR1 as MNHEY and CDR2 as SMNVEV (reference sequence). DNA for the CDR3: TGTGCCAGCAGTACAGGGGAGGGTGAGCAGTTCTTC. It is translated as CASSTGEGEQFF.

This chain links TRBV5-1 with TRBJ1-1; D is unclear. This CDR3 spans 14 amino acids. From germline, CDR1 is SGHRS and CDR2 YFSETQ. The V end was cut by 2 bases, the J end by 2 bases, with 10 bases between. This CDR3 is CASSFFDRNTEAFF. CDR3 nucleotide sequence: TGCGCCAGCAGCTTCTTTGATCGAAACACTGAAGCTTTCTTT.

V gene TRBV7-9 combines with J gene TRBJ1-2; 7 positions agree with TRBD1. The V gene's germline CDR1 is SEHNR and CDR2 FQNEAQ (reference sequence). With V trimmed by 3 bases and J by 4 bases, 14 bases remained unmatched. The CDR3 runs 17 residues. Here the CDR3 reads CASSFTLPGQSLYGYTF. Written as DNA, the CDR3 is TGTGCCAGCAGCTTTACCTTACCGGGACAGAGCCTCTATGGCTACACCTTC.

The table lists this clonotype with a few counts. The CDR3 sequence is CASSSNLQGAKNIQYF. The CDR3 DNA reads as TGTGCCAGCAGCTCGAACCTCCAGGGAGCCAAAAACATTCAGTACTTC. The chain recombines TRBV7-8 with TRBJ2-4; D is possibly TRBD1 (5 bases). The germline CDR1 and CDR2 sequences are SGHVS and FQNEAQ. V was clipped by 4 bases and J by 0 bases, with 13 bases between them. This CDR3 region has 16 residues.

The chain is built from TRBV4-3 and TRBJ2-1; D is perhaps TRBD2 (5 bases). CDR1 and CDR2 from the germline V gene are LGHNA and YSLEER. V was clipped by 0 bases and J by 2 bases, with 11 bases between them. The CDR3 sequence is 16 residues long. The CDR3 nucleotides are TGCGCCAGCAGCCAAGATATCCCGGGGACCTACAATGAGCAGTTCTTC. The encoded protein is CASSQDIPGTYNEQFF.

This sequence joins TRBV7-2 and TRBJ2-1; D might be TRBD1 (5 bases). This CDR3 has 18 residues. Germline CDR1 SGHTA, CDR2 FQGNSA. Trimming pared 4 bases from V and 4 bases from J, leaving 23 bases between. CDR3 region: CASSSLLRVDNPYNEQFF. Here the CDR3 DNA reads TGTGCCAGCAGCTCATTACTTAGGGTGGACAACCCGTACAATGAGCAGTTCTTC.

This clonotype was detected many times. The V call is TRBV29-1, the J call TRBJ2-2; D gene unclear. The CDR3 spans 15 residues. Deletions cut 0 bases from V and 1 base from J, with 9 bases between. Germline V gene data show CDR1 as SQVTM and CDR2 as ANQGSEA. CDR3 coding DNA: TGCAGCGTTGAAGATCTTCGCCAGAACACCGGGGAGCTGTTTTTT. Protein sequence: CSVEDLRQNTGELFF.